This T cell receptor (beta chain) was sequenced for a study of T cell clonality in common variable immunodeficiency. Study-wide points: CVID subjects had higher TCRbeta clonality than healthy controls, most marked in about a third. Links between repertoire features and CVID complications were heterogeneity-limited.

Germline V gives CDR1 SGHNT, CDR2 YYREEE (reference sequence). The trim removed 2 bases at V and 7 bases at J, leaving 9 bases unmatched. The CDR3 contains 16 residues. This clone was counted at least ten times. Its specificity is not known. The read ends 3 residues early relative to the CDR3; the germline J gene fills the gap. Sequencing input was equivalent genomic DNA from CVID and controls. Data came from immunoSEQ multiplex PCR; TCRdb stores just in-frame clones and leaves some out. This repertoire holds approximately 34,000 clones, and none appear only once. The source is a person aged 18 to 75 in good health. The chain has TRBV5-4 and TRBJ1-6, with 7 positions matching TRBD1. The sample comprised peripheral blood mononuclear cells. CDR3 protein: CASSFSAGTANSPLHF. The sequenced part of the CDR3 DNA is TGTGCCAGCAGCTTTAGCGCCGGGACAGCCAATTCACCC.